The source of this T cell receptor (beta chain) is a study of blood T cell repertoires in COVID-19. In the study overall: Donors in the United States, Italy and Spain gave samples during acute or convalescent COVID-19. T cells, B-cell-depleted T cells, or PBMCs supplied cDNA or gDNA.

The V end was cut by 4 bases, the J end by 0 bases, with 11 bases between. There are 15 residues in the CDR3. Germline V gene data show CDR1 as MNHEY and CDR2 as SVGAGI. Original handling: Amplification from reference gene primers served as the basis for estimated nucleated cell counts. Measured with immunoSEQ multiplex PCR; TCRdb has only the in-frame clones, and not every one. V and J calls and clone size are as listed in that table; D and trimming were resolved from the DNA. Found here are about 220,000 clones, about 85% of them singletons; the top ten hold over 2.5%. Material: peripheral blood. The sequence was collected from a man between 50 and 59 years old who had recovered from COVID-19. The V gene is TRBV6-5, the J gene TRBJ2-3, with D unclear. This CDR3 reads CASSSQPMSTDTQYF. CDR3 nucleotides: TGTGCCAGCAGTTCACAACCAATGAGCACAGATACGCAGTATTTT.